Below are 16 T cell receptor beta chains sequenced from a single sample in a study of long-term antiretroviral therapy in people with HIV. The immunoSEQ assay was v3.0, run at survey level. Repertoires were generated with immunoSEQ multiplex PCR, while TCRdb's copy carries only in-frame clones and drops some. The sample consists of roughly 16,000 clones, 60% to 85% of them appearing once. Specimen: unsorted PBMCs, collected around 2.2 years before starting antiretroviral therapy. Receptors originate from a man younger than 45 with HIV.

This clone was recorded only once. The rearrangement uses TRBV7-9 and TRBJ1-1; D is unclear. The CDR3 length is 12 residues. The ends were cut back, 3 bases at V and 2 bases at J, with 4 bases in the middle. Germline V gene data show CDR1 as SEHNR and CDR2 as FQNEAQ (reference sequence). CDR3 in amino acids: CASSLDNTEAFF. The CDR3 coding sequence is TGTGCCAGCAGCTTGGACAACACTGAAGCTTTCTTT.

This clone was found a few times. V gene TRBV7-9 combines with J gene TRBJ2-7; D not resolved. The germline V gene has CDR1 SEHNR and CDR2 FQNEAQ (reference sequence). Deletions cut 4 bases from V and 3 bases from J, with 7 bases between. This CDR3 contains 12 residues. The chain's CDR3 is CASSSEDYEQYF. In DNA form, the CDR3 reads TGTGCCAGCAGCTCAGAGGACTACGAGCAGTACTTC.

The chain joins TRBV9 to TRBJ2-5; TRBD2 is a possible D gene (7 bases). The CDR3 is 16 residues long. Germline V CDR1 and CDR2: SGDLS, YYNGEE. V gave up 3 bases and J gave up 5 bases, with 20 bases separating them. CDR3 coding DNA: TGTGCCAGCAGCGCGCCTCGGGGGGCCGGTGGGGAGACCCAGTACTTC. This sequence encodes CASSAPRGAGGETQYF. The variable domain in full, with the rest retrieved from reference TRBV9 and TRBJ2-5, is DSGVTQTPKHLITATGQRVTLRCSPRSGDLSVYWYQQSLDQGLQFLIQYYNGEERAKGNILERFSAQQFPDLHSELNLSSLELGDSALYFCASSAPRGAGGETQYFGPGTRLLVL.

The chain recombines TRBV4-3 with TRBJ1-5, with unresolved D. Germline CDR1 LGHNA, CDR2 YSLEER. Trimming removed 0 bases from V and 4 bases from J, with 10 bases in between. The CDR3 consists of 15 residues. CDR3 loop: CASSQEGTPNQPQHF. As DNA, the CDR3 is TGCGCCAGCAGCCAAGAGGGTACTCCAAATCAGCCCCAGCATTTT.

For this clone: At one of its ends the junction is not consistent with the germline gene, which may arise from a read error. This chain joins TRBV7-9 and TRBJ1-3, with D possibly matching TRBD1 (6 bases). The V gene's germline CDR1 is SEHNR and CDR2 FQNEAQ (reference sequence). The CDR3 is made up of 14 amino acids. The CDR3 sequence: CASSPGQTGNTIYF. DNA of the CDR3: TGCGCCAGCAGCCCCGGACAGACTGGAAACACCATATATTTT.

DNA for the CDR3: TGTGCCAGCAGCGCTTCCGGGACAGCAGCAGATACGCAGTATTTT. This sequence encodes CASSASGTAADTQYF. V gene TRBV7-9 combines with J gene TRBJ2-3; 7 bases match TRBD1. This CDR3 is 15 amino acids long. The V gene's germline CDR1 is SEHNR and CDR2 FQNEAQ (reference sequence). V dropped 5 bases and J dropped 4; count of bases not matched to a gene: 9.

The V gene is TRBV27, the J gene TRBJ2-7, with D unresolved. The germline V gene has CDR1 MNHEY and CDR2 SMNVEV (reference sequence). The CDR3 spans 16 residues. V shed 4 bases and J shed 3 bases, with 19 bases lying between them. In DNA, the CDR3 is TGTGCCAGCAGTTACCGCCCTGAGGCATACCGCTACGAGCAGTACTTC. Its translation is CASSYRPEAYRYEQYF.

The chain recombines TRBV28 with TRBJ2-2, with D possibly TRBD1 on 5 matching bases. With 6 bases removed from V and 4 bases from J, the gap between germline ends came to 21 bases. CDR3 length equals 17 residues. Germline V gene data show CDR1 as MDHEN and CDR2 as SYDVKM. CDR3 bases: TGTGCCAGCAGCCCAAGACAGTTTCGACTCGGCACCGGGGAGCTGTTTTTT. Its translation: CASSPRQFRLGTGELFF.

V usage is TRBV7-9 and J usage is TRBJ2-7; D may be TRBD2 (5 bases). CDR3 length: 16 amino acids. The V and J ends lost 5 bases and 1 base respectively, with 18 bases between them. Germline V gives CDR1 SEHNR, CDR2 FQNEAQ (reference sequence). The CDR3 nucleotides are TGTGCCAGCAGCCCCAATCCCGGGGTTCGGTCCTACGAGCAGTACTTC. Protein sequence: CASSPNPGVRSYEQYF.

This clone was counted only a few times. This chain uses TRBV11-2 with TRBJ1-5; D is ambiguous. Trimming stripped 3 bases from V and 3 bases from J, with 9 bases between. Per germline, CDR1 SGHAT and CDR2 FQNNGV. CDR3 length equals 14 residues. The CDR3, as DNA: TGTGCCAGCAGCTTTTTCGGGGACAATCAGCCCCAGCATTTT. Translating it yields CASSFFGDNQPQHF.

CDR3 sequence: CASSLIAGTNTEAFF. CDR3 sequence (DNA): TGTGCCAGCAGCTTGATTGCGGGGACGAACACTGAAGCTTTCTTT. The chain couples TRBV5-5 to TRBJ1-1; D is possibly TRBD1 (5 bases). The length of the CDR3 is 15 residues. Trimming removed 1 base from V and 1 base from J, with 11 bases in between. In germline, CDR1 is SGHKS, CDR2 YYEKEE (reference sequence). Full variable domain (remainder filled in from reference TRBV5-5 and TRBJ1-1): DAGVTQSPTHLIKTRGQQVTLRCSPISGHKSVSWYQQVLGQGPQFIFQYYEKEERGRGNFPDRFSARQFPNYSSELNVNALLLGDSALYLCASSLIAGTNTEAFFGQGTRLTVV.

This chain uses TRBV7-3 with TRBJ1-1; no clear D gene. V shed 1 base and J shed 6 bases, with 12 bases lying between them. This CDR3 comprises 14 residues. Germline V gene data show CDR1 as SGHTA and CDR2 as FQGTGA. The CDR3 bases are TGTGCCAGCAGCTTAATCCCCCCCAGCGCTGAAGCTTTCTTT. This gives the protein CASSLIPPSAEAFF.

V usage is TRBV9 and J usage is TRBJ1-5; tentatively, D is TRBD1 (5 bases). The CDR3 is 14 residues long. From germline, CDR1 is SGDLS and CDR2 YYNGEE. V lost 4 bases, J lost 7 bases, and 15 bases lay in between. In DNA form, the CDR3 reads TGTGCCAGCAGCCCCACGATGGGGGGACAGCCCCAGCATTTT. It translates to CASSPTMGGQPQHF.

This clone was counted a few times. V usage is TRBV4-1 and J usage is TRBJ1-1; D may be TRBD1 (5 bases). The CDR3 sequence is 16 residues long. The V gene's germline CDR1 is MGHRA and CDR2 YSYEKL. Between the trimmed V and J ends, which lost 0 bases and 0 bases, there was a span of 11 bases. The CDR3 DNA is TGCGCCAGCAGCCAAGAACCGGGACGGTTGAACACTGAAGCTTTCTTT. It codes for CASSQEPGRLNTEAFF.

The chain has TRBV19 and TRBJ1-2; D may be TRBD1 (5 bases). With 7 bases removed from V and 3 bases from J, the gap between germline ends came to 15 bases. The CDR3 extends over 14 amino acids. CDR1 and CDR2 from the germline V gene are LNHDA and SQIVND (reference sequence). The CDR3 sequence is CASTWGGGYYGYTF. CDR3 in DNA: TGTGCCAGTACGTGGGGCGGCGGCTACTATGGCTACACCTTC.

This chain joins TRBV7-3 and TRBJ2-3, with 10 bases matching TRBD2. The germline V gene has CDR1 SGHTA and CDR2 FQGTGA. This CDR3 region has 15 residues. With 5 bases clipped from V and 5 bases from J, the junction kept 7 bases outside the gene matches. The CDR3 reads CASSPSGGAIDTQYF. The CDR3 DNA reads TGTGCCAGCAGCCCAAGCGGGGGGGCCATAGATACGCAGTATTTT.